This TCR beta chain was recorded in a study of control samples from healthy donors and cancer patients. The assay was immunoSEQ multiplex PCR, and TCRdb's table has in-frame clones only and misses some. The sample yields approximately 100,000 clones, just over 85% seen once. CDR1 and CDR2 (germline): SNHLY, FYNNEI. Trimming took 4 bases from V and 4 from J, leaving 8 bases between them. This CDR3 has 13 residues. The source is a man aged 25-45 years in good health. Material: blood. The V gene is TRBV2, the J gene TRBJ1-5, with D hard to call. The chain's CDR3 is CASSGQDNQPQHF. The CDR3 nucleotides read TGTGCCAGCAGTGGGCAGGATAATCAGCCCCAGCATTTT.